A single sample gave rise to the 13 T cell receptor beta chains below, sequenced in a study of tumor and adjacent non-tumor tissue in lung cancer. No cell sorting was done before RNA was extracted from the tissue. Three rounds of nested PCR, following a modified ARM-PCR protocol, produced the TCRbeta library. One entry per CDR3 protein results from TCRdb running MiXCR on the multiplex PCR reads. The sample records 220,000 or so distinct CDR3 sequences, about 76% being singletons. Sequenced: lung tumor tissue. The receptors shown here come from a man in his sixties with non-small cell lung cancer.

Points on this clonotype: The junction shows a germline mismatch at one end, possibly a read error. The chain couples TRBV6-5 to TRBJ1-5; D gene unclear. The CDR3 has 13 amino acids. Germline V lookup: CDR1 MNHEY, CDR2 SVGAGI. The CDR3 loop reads CASRSQLNHPQHF. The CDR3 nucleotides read TGTGCCAGCAGGTCACAACTCAATCATCCCCAGCATTTT.

For the CDR3, the DNA is TGTGCCAGCAGTCTGGGGGGCTCCCTCAACACCTTC. Translating it yields CASSLGGSLNTF. V usage is TRBV12-3 or TRBV12-4 and J usage is TRBJ1-2; D is perhaps TRBD1 (6 bases). This CDR3 has 12 residues. Trimming removed 5 bases at V and 12 bases at J, with 16 bases between.

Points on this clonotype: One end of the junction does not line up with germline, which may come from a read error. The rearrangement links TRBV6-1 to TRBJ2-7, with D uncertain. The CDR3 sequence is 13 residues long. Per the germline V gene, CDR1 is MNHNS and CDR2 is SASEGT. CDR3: CASSETTAYEQYF. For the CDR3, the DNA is TGTGCCAGCAGTGAAACCACGGCCTATGAGCAGTACTTC.

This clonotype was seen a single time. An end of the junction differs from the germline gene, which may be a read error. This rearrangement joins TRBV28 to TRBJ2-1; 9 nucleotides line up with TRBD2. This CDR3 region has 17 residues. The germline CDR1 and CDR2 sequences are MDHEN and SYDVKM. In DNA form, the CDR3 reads TGTGCCGGCAGTTTAGGGGGGGAGACTAGCGGCCACAAAGAGCAGTTCTTC. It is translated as CAGSLGGETSGHKEQFF.

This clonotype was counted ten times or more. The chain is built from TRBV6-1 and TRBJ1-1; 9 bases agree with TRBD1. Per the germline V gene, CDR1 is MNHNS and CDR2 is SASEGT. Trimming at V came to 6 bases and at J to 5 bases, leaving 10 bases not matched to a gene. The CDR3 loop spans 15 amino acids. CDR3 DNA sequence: TGTGCCAGCAGCCGACTACAGGGGGCCCAAACTGAAGCTTTCTTT. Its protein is CASSRLQGAQTEAFF.

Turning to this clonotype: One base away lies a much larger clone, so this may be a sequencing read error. CDR3 loop: CVSSLGLANTGELFF. The DNA of the CDR3 is TGTGTCAGCAGCTTGGGACTAGCGAACACCGGGGAGCTGTTTTTT. The V call is TRBV12-3 or TRBV12-4, the J call TRBJ2-2; 8 nucleotides agree with TRBD2. The CDR3 totals 15 residues.

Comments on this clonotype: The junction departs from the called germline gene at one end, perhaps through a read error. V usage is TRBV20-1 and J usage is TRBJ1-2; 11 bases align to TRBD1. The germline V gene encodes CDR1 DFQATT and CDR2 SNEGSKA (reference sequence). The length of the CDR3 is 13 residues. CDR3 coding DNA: TGCAGTGTTAGTAAGGGACAGGGGGATGGTTACACCTTC. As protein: CSVSKGQGDGYTF.

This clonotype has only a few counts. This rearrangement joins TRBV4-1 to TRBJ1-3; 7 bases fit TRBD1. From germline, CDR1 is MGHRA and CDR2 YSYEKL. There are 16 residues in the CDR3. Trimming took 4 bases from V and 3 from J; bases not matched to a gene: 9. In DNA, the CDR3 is TGCGCCAGCAGCCGAAAGGGGGCAGGGGATGGAAACACCATATATTTT. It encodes CASSRKGAGDGNTIYF.

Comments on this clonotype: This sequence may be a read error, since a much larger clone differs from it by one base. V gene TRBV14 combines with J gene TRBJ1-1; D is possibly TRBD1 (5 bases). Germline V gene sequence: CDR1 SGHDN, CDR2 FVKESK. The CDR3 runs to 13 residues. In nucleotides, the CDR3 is TGTGCCAGCTGCCAAGCGGGGGTGGTAAGATCTTTCTTT. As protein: CASCQAGVVRSFF.

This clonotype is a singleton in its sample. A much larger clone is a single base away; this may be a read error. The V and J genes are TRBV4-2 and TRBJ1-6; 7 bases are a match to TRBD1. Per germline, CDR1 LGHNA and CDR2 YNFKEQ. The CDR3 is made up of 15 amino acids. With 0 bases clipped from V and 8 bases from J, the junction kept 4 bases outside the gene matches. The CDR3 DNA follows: TGTGCCAGCAGCCAAGAAGGGGACAGCTATTCACCCCTCCACTTT. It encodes CASSQEGDSYSPLHF.

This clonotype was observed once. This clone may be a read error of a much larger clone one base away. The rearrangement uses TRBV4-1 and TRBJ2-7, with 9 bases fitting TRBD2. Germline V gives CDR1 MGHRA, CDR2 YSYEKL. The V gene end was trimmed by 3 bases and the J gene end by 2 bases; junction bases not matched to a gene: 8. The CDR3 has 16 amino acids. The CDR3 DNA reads TGCGCCAGCAGCCACATCCCTAGCGGGGCGGCCTACGAGCAGTACTTC. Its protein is CASSHIPSGAAYEQYF.

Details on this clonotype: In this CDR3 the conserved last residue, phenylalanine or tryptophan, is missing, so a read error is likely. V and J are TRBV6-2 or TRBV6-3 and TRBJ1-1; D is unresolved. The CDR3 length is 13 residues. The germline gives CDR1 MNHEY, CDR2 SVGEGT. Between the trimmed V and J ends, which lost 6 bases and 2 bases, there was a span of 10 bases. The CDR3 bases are TGTGCCAGCAGGGGAGGTTCTAACACTGAAGCTTTCTGT. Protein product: CASRGGSNTEAFC.

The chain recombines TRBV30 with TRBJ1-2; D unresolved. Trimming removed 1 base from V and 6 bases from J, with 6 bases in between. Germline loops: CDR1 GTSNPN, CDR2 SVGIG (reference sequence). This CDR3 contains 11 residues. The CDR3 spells CAWSGAHGYTF. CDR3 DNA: TGTGCCTGGAGTGGTGCCCATGGCTACACCTTC.